Shown below are 8 T cell receptor beta chains from a single sample sequenced in a study of PD-1 blockade in classical Hodgkin lymphoma. Data came from immunoSEQ multiplex PCR; TCRdb stores just in-frame clones and leaves some out. The repertoire has tens of thousands of clones, about 93% of them found once; the top ten carry approximately 8%. All the patients suffered relapse after autologous stem cell transplantation, and brentuximab vedotin exposure differed. This material consisted of peripheral blood mononuclear cells (PBMCs), taken at baseline. The origin of the receptors is a human donor with classical Hodgkin lymphoma.

The genes are TRBV27 and TRBJ2-3; D is unclear. Between the trimmed V and J ends, which lost 1 base and 6 bases, there was a span of 8 bases. In germline, CDR1 is MNHEY, CDR2 SMNVEV (reference sequence). The CDR3 consists of 13 residues. The CDR3 DNA follows: TGTGCCAGCAGTTTATGGTATGGGGATACGCAGTATTTT. It is translated as CASSLWYGDTQYF.

The chain recombines TRBV5-1 with TRBJ2-7, with D perhaps matching TRBD2 (6 bases). The CDR3 runs 15 residues. Germline V CDR1 and CDR2: SGHRS, YFSETQ. Trimming left V 2 bases short and J 5 bases short, with 17 bases between. DNA of the CDR3: TGCGCCAGCAGCTTATTTCCCGGGGGAGAAAACGAGCAGTACTTC. It encodes CASSLFPGGENEQYF.

This clone was seen once. The same CDR3 also results from other DNA sequences found in this sample. This rearrangement joins TRBV19 to TRBJ2-7; TRBD1 is a possible D gene (5 bases). V lost 6 bases and J lost 2, with 17 bases in between. The CDR3 extends over 15 amino acids. Germline values: CDR1 LNHDA, CDR2 SQIVND (reference sequence). This CDR3 reads CASRPNRLAPYEQYF. The CDR3 nucleotides read TGTGCCAGTAGACCCAACAGGCTGGCGCCCTACGAGCAGTACTTC.

The chain couples TRBV9 to TRBJ1-1; D remains unclear. The length of the CDR3 is 13 residues. V dropped 7 bases and J dropped 0 bases, with 10 bases sitting between them. Germline loops: CDR1 SGDLS, CDR2 YYNGEE. The CDR3 DNA follows: TGTGCCAGCGGTCCCCCCCTGAACACTGAAGCTTTCTTT. Its protein is CASGPPLNTEAFF.

V and J are TRBV11-2 and TRBJ2-7; 12 positions match TRBD2. The CDR3 contains 16 residues. Per germline, CDR1 SGHAT and CDR2 FQNNGV. The V gene end was trimmed by 5 bases and the J gene end by 4 bases; junction bases not matched to a gene: 9. CDR3 sequence (DNA): TGTGCCAGCAGCCAAGTTTCGGGACTAGCGGGTTACGAGCAGTACTTC. It specifies CASSQVSGLAGYEQYF.

J is TRBJ2-2 and V is TRBV27; D tentatively fits TRBD1 or TRBD2 (6 bases each). Germline V gene lookup returns CDR1 MNHEY and CDR2 SMNVEV (reference sequence). The CDR3 extends over 16 amino acids. V lost 6 bases and J 7 bases, leaving 21 bases between the germline ends. For the CDR3, the DNA is TGTGCCAGCAGCGTAAACAGAGGGGGGCATGGCGGGGAGCTGTTTTTT. This sequence encodes CASSVNRGGHGGELFF.

The gene calls are TRBV9 and TRBJ1-4, with unresolved D. Germline CDR1 SGDLS, CDR2 YYNGEE. V was pared by 1 base and J by 0 bases, with 10 bases between. CDR3 length equals 16 residues. CDR3 in DNA: TGTGCCAGCAGCGTATCGACGGGCTCAACTAATGAAAAACTGTTTTTT. Protein product: CASSVSTGSTNEKLFF.

This rearrangement joins TRBV19 to TRBJ1-1; TRBD1 matches 9 bases. Germline V CDR1 and CDR2: LNHDA, SQIVND (reference sequence). With V trimmed by 5 bases and J by 4 bases, 17 bases remained unmatched. This CDR3 has 18 amino acids. In nucleotides, the CDR3 is TGTGCCAGTAGTTCGCGTCGTCCGGGACAGGGATCGCGCACTGAAGCTTTCTTT. Residues: CASSSRRPGQGSRTEAFF.